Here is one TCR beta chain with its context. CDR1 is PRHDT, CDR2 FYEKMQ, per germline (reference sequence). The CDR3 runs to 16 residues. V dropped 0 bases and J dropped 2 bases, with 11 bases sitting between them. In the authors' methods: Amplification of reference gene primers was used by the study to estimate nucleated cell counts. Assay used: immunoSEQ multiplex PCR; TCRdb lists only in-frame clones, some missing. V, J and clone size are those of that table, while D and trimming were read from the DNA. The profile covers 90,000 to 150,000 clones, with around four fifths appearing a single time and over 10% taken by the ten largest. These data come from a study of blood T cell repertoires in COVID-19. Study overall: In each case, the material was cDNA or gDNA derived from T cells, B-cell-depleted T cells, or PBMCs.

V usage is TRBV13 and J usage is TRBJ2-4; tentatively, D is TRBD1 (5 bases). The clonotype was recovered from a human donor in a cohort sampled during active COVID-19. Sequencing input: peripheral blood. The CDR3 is CASSLGTAITKNIQYF. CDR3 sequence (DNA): TGTGCCAGCAGCTTAGGGACAGCGATAACCAAAAACATTCAGTACTTC.